These 14 T cell receptor beta chains share one sample of origin, sequenced in a study of identical twins. TCRdb reprocessed the 5' RACE reads via MiXCR and lists one record per CDR3 protein. The table has approximately 190,000 distinct CDR3 sequences, more than 15% seen once. This same sample was also taken into another study, of T cells expressing NK-cell markers.

Sequencing input: CD8+ T cells sorted from blood. Every receptor here comes from a woman aged 18-29 years in good health.

The chain is built from TRBV3-1 and TRBJ2-7; D is ambiguous. Trimming left V 0 bases short and J 7 bases short, with 13 bases between. CDR3 length: 14 residues. Germline lookup yields CDR1 LGHDT and CDR2 YNNKEL (reference sequence). The CDR3 sequence: CASSQDLGLREQYF. The CDR3, as DNA: TGTGCCAGCAGCCAAGATCTGGGGTTGAGGGAGCAGTACTTC.

The chain recombines TRBV12-3 or TRBV12-4 with TRBJ2-3, with TRBD2 matching over 12 bases. The CDR3 has 18 residues. J lost 4 bases, V lost 6 bases, and 14 bases had no gene match. In nucleotides, the CDR3 is TGTGCCAGCAGACCTACTAGCGGGAGGCATGATTTTGCAGATACGCAGTATTTT. Protein: CASRPTSGRHDFADTQYF.

V is TRBV3-1 and J is TRBJ2-2; TRBD2 aligns across 8 bases. Germline CDR1 reads LGHDT; CDR2 reads YNNKEL (reference sequence). Trimming removed 0 bases from V and 4 bases from J; junction bases left unmatched: 10. This CDR3 is built from 18 residues. In DNA, the CDR3 is TGTGCCAGCAGCCAAGATGGGTGGGGACTAGTCGGCACCGGGGAGCTGTTTTTT. Protein sequence: CASSQDGWGLVGTGELFF.

The rearrangement uses TRBV5-6 and TRBJ1-2; D is unclear. The CDR3 loop spans 14 amino acids. Trimming took 7 bases from V and 0 from J, leaving 13 bases between them. From germline, CDR1 is SGHDT and CDR2 YYEEEE. DNA of the CDR3: TGTGCCAGCCGTTACTGGGGTTCTAACTATGGCTACACCTTC. Translation: CASRYWGSNYGYTF.

The gene calls are TRBV6-2 or TRBV6-3 and TRBJ2-2; 8 bases line up with TRBD2. CDR3 size: 16 residues. The V gene end was trimmed by 2 bases and the J gene end by 7 bases; junction bases not matched to a gene: 9. Germline V gene sequence: CDR1 MNHEY, CDR2 SVGEGT. The DNA for the CDR3 is TGTGCCAGCAGTTACGACCCCAGCGGGAGATACGGGGAGCTGTTTTTT. Its translation: CASSYDPSGRYGELFF.

V is TRBV18 and J is TRBJ2-1, with TRBD2 identical over 8 bases. Germline V gene lookup returns CDR1 KGHSH and CDR2 LQKENI. This CDR3 has 17 amino acids. V lost 3 bases, J lost 0 bases, and 7 bases stayed unmatched. This CDR3 reads CASSPFSGVSSYNEQFF. CDR3 nucleotides: TGTGCCAGCTCACCCTTTAGCGGGGTCAGCTCCTACAATGAGCAGTTCTTC.

This clonotype was seen more than once but under ten times. This chain joins TRBV12-3 or TRBV12-4 and TRBJ2-7; D possibly corresponds to TRBD2 (5 bases). V was shortened by 5 bases and J by 3 bases, with 14 bases between the two germline ends. CDR3 length: 14 residues. The CDR3 spells CASSKKRRVYEQYF. The CDR3 region has the DNA TGTGCCAGCAGTAAAAAGCGGCGAGTCTACGAGCAGTACTTC.

This clonotype was observed at least ten times. The chain carries TRBV10-3 and TRBJ2-1; no reliable D call. The V end was cut by 1 base, the J end by 8 bases, with 21 bases between. Germline lookup yields CDR1 ENHRY and CDR2 SYGVKD. This CDR3 is built from 17 residues. The CDR3 region is CAISELKWTPGLDEQFF. CDR3 nucleotides: TGTGCCATCAGTGAGTTAAAATGGACCCCCGGTTTGGATGAGCAGTTCTTC.

This clonotype was seen more than once but under ten times. The chain has TRBV9 and TRBJ2-1; 8 bases align to TRBD2. The V segment lost 4 bases and the J segment 6 bases; nucleotides outside the gene matches: 9. From germline, CDR1 is SGDLS and CDR2 YYNGEE. This CDR3 has 15 amino acids. CDR3 residues: CASSYRGGAINEQFF. The CDR3 DNA sequence: TGTGCCAGCAGCTACCGGGGGGGGGCCATCAATGAGCAGTTCTTC.

This rearrangement joins TRBV11-2 to TRBJ2-3; maybe TRBD2 (6 bases). CDR3 length: 15 amino acids. Germline CDR1 is SGHAT and CDR2 is FQNNGV. V dropped 2 bases and J dropped 4 bases, with 13 bases sitting between them. The CDR3 bases are TGTGCCAGCAGCTTATCGGGGGAGTTCGCAGATACGCAGTATTTT. It is translated as CASSLSGEFADTQYF.

This clonotype has ten or more counts. J is TRBJ1-2 and V is TRBV5-1, with D perhaps TRBD1 (5 bases). Between the trimmed V and J ends, which lost 5 bases and 5 bases, there was a span of 13 bases. The germline V gene encodes CDR1 SGHRS and CDR2 YFSETQ. CDR3 length: 13 residues. The chain's CDR3 is CASRSDSLYGYTF. The CDR3 DNA reads TGCGCCAGCAGATCCGACAGCTTATATGGCTACACCTTC. The variable domain in full, with the rest retrieved from reference TRBV5-1 and TRBJ1-2, is KAGVTQTPRYLIKTRGQQVTLSCSPISGHRSVSWYQQTPGQGLQFLFEYFSETQRNKGNFPGRFSGRQFSNSRSEMNVSTLELGDSALYLCASRSDSLYGYTFGSGTRLTVV.

This clonotype has a handful of counts. The chain employs TRBV7-8 and TRBJ2-7; unclear D gene. The V end lost 5 bases, the J end lost 10 bases, and 6 bases lay between the germline ends. CDR1 SGHVS and CDR2 FQNEAQ come from the germline V gene. The CDR3 is 9 amino acids. The CDR3 bases are TGTGCCAGCAGCCTAGATCAGTACTTC. This sequence encodes CASSLDQYF.

Comments on this clonotype: An end of the junction differs from the germline gene, which may be a read error. DNA of the CDR3: TGTGCTAGCAGCCCCCGAGAGCCGGAGAGCTCCTACGAGCAGTACTTC. It specifies CASSPREPESSYEQYF. V and J are TRBV7-7 and TRBJ2-7; D not resolved. The CDR3 spans 16 residues. The germline V gene encodes CDR1 SSHAT and CDR2 FNYEAQ (reference sequence).

In this sample, this clonotype turned up a few times. The chain has TRBV5-1 and TRBJ2-7, with 10 positions matching TRBD1. The CDR3 has 15 amino acids. V was pared by 7 bases and J by 2 bases, with 9 bases of the junction left unmatched. CDR1 and CDR2 from the germline V gene are SGHRS and YFSETQ. The DNA for the CDR3 is TGCGCCAGCCAGCAACCGGGACAGGGGCCCTACGAGCAGTACTTC. Protein sequence: CASQQPGQGPYEQYF.